This T cell receptor beta chain was profiled in a study of T cell responses to AZD1222 COVID-19 vaccine. Study-level points and caveats: Baseline seropositives among AZD1222 recipients totaled only five to seven.

Details on this clone: Its antigen remains unidentified.

Sequencing was performed with immunoSEQ multiplex PCR; in TCRdb, only in-frame clones are kept and a portion is missing. The sample records about 130,000 clones, 90% being singletons. J was trimmed by 5 bases and V by 5 bases; bases with no gene match: 7. The CDR3 extends over 16 amino acids. Germline V gene sequence: CDR1 KGHSH, CDR2 LQKENI. The sequence was collected from an adult in good health. Sample: peripheral blood, taken on day 0 of MenACWY control vaccination. The chain uses TRBV18 and TRBJ2-5; TRBD2 matches 14 bases. The chain's CDR3 is CASSAGLAGVGETQYF. The DNA of the CDR3 is TGTGCCAGCTCAGCGGGACTAGCGGGAGTAGGGGAGACCCAGTACTTC.